This record concerns one T cell receptor (beta chain) sequence. This receptor's antigen is unknown. No base quality values were provided; no much bigger clone lies one nucleotide off. Trimming takes 3 bases from V and 2 bases from J, and the germline ends sit 11 bases apart. The CDR3 starts with the cysteine, ends with the phenylalanine, and has 16 residues. Here the CDR3 DNA is all that survives: 48 bases in frame from base 1. These data are taken from a study of T cell repertoires in cytomegalovirus infection (dated by TCRdb to about 2019). For context, the study as a whole: Peptide stimulations targeted recently identified HLA-C-restricted CMV epitopes, whose presentation resists viral immunomodulation, together with well-studied HLA-B-restricted epitopes. Because public TCR beta signatures pointed to carriage of CMV infection together with the matching HLA type, the HLA type of each donor mattered for the analysis. The paper's findings and limits, for the study overall: Carriers of CMV infection plus the relevant HLA type were discriminated by the cumulative frequency of public TCR beta family members in the study cohort and in an independent approximately 360-donor cohort. The ex vivo response was dominated by HLA-C-restricted CMV-specific TCR beta clonotypes, which also provided the single most frequent clonotype in two of eight donors.

The sample's treatment or condition, from its label and the paper: in vitro stimulation with specific CMV peptide epitopes to enrich CMV-specific T cells. TCRdb records Illumina HiSeq 1500 as the sequencer. TCRdb handled the public reads itself, with Q25 trimming in fastp and clone calling in MiXCR, and kept productive beta chains. Entries that share a CDR3 protein sequence are merged under the most common genes and DNA. In all, the sample holds about 770,000 distinct CDR3 sequences, and about 29% of those were seen once. The ten biggest clones cover about an eighth of the sample. The sequence was obtained from a human donor in good health (CMV status not recorded). Some clones in this sample may be carry-over from other donors' samples. The chain couples TRBV12-3 or TRBV12-4 to TRBJ1-6, with TRBD1 tentatively as D gene (5 bases match). Sequencing used cultured CD8+ T cells from PBMCs, obtained from culture after CMV antigen stimulation. The CDR3 is CASSLGQVAYNSPLHF. The nucleotide sequence is TGTGCCAGCAGTTTGGGGCAGGTCGCCTATAATTCACCCCTCCACTTT.